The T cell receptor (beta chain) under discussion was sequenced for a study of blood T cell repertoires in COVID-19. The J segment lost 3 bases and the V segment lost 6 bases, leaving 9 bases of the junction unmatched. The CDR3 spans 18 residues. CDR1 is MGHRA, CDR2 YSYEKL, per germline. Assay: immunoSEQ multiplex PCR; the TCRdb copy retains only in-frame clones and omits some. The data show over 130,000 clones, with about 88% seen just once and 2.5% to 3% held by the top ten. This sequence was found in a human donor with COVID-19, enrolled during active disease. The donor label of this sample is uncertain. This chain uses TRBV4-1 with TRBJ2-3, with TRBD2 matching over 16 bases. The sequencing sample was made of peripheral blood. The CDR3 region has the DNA TGCGCCAGCAGACCACCGGGACTAGCGGGGGGGCCAACAGATACGCAGTATTTT. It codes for CASRPPGLAGGPTDTQYF.